These T cell receptor beta chains were read from a single sample in a study of spatial heterogeneity in lung cancer. Using its own MiXCR run on the 5' RACE reads, TCRdb lists one record per CDR3 protein. The table lists around 2,400 distinct CDR3 sequences, over 10% of them singletons. The sample consisted of normal lung tissue next to the tumor, taken at surgery. The receptors come from a female donor with early-stage non-small cell lung cancer. The CDR3 runs from the conserved cysteine through the conserved F or W. The D gene is left open where the match is weak. Clone size is shown for a subset of rows, as once, few, many or a class of expanded clone.

D	J	V	size	CDR3	DNA
NA	TRBJ1-5	TRBV6-5	NA	CASSYREGQPQHF	TGTGCCAGCAGTTACCGGGAGGGGCAGCCCCAGCATTTT
NA	TRBJ2-5	TRBV7-2	NA	CASSPLGETQYF	TGTGCCAGCAGCCCGCTAGGAGAGACCCAGTACTTC
NA	TRBJ2-1	TRBV4-1	medium-sized	CASTLTEATRSSYNEQFF	TGCGCCAGCACCCTGACAGAAGCTACAAGAAGCTCCTACAATGAGCAGTTCTTC
NA	TRBJ2-2	TRBV6-2/TRBV6-3	medium-sized	CASSSQGFDTGELFF	TGTGCCAGCAGTTCGCAGGGTTTTGACACCGGGGAGCTGTTTTTT
TRBD1	TRBJ2-4	TRBV7-9	medium-sized	CASSLGDSDRLAKNIQYF	TGTGCCAGCAGCTTAGGGGACAGCGATAGGCTAGCCAAAAACATTCAGTACTTC
NA	TRBJ1-4	TRBV7-2	medium-sized	CASSWKGRATNEKLFF	TGTGCCAGCAGCTGGAAGGGAAGAGCAACTAATGAAAAACTGTTTTTT
NA	TRBJ1-1	TRBV18	NA	CASSPGTPNTEAFF	TGTGCCAGCTCACCTGGGACACCCAACACTGAAGCTTTCTTT
NA	TRBJ2-2	TRBV19	medium-sized	CASSFGGNTGELFF	TGTGCCAGTAGCTTCGGTGGGAACACCGGGGAGCTGTTTTTT
NA	TRBJ2-1	TRBV2	many	CASDEREQFF	TGTGCCAGCGATGAACGGGAGCAGTTCTTC
TRBD2	TRBJ2-3	TRBV12-3/TRBV12-4	medium-sized	CASSVDRTRDPDTQYF	TGTGCCAGCAGTGTCGATCGGACTAGGGACCCAGATACGCAGTATTTT
TRBD1	TRBJ2-7	TRBV27	once	CASSRTGDFLGEQYF	TGTGCCAGCAGTCGGACAGGGGACTTCCTGGGCGAGCAGTACTTC
TRBD2	TRBJ2-3	TRBV3-1	medium-sized	CASNALAGGSTDTQYF	TGTGCCAGCAATGCGCTAGCGGGGGGGAGCACAGATACGCAGTATTTT
NA	TRBJ2-1	TRBV6-6	medium-sized	CASSYSELNLWNEQFF	TGTGCCAGCAGTTACAGTGAGTTGAATTTGTGGAATGAGCAGTTCTTC
NA	TRBJ2-1	TRBV28	few	CASSLKSQGKRFF	TGTGCCAGCAGTTTAAAGTCGCAGGGCAAACGGTTCTTC
TRBD1	TRBJ1-2	TRBV6-5	medium-sized	CASSFSTGYVGYTF	TGTGCCAGCAGTTTCTCGACAGGGTATGTCGGCTACACCTTC
NA	TRBJ2-1	TRBV18	many	CASSPGEGGNEQFF	TGTGCCAGCTCACCAGGGGAAGGAGGGAATGAGCAGTTCTTC
NA	TRBJ2-7	TRBV28	many	CATLLGGKSYEQYF	TGTGCCACCCTTCTGGGGGGCAAGTCCTACGAGCAGTACTTC
NA	TRBJ2-5	TRBV20-1	once	CSAGRYQETQYF	TGCAGTGCTGGGAGGTACCAAGAGACCCAGTACTTC
NA	TRBJ2-5	TRBV30	medium-sized	CAWSMNLGGATQYF	TGTGCCTGGAGCATGAACTTAGGGGGGGCGACCCAGTACTTC
NA	TRBJ1-3	TRBV5-1	medium-sized	CASSLAVGFSGNTIYF	TGCGCCAGCAGCTTGGCCGTCGGATTCTCTGGAAACACCATATATTTT
TRBD2	TRBJ2-5	TRBV6-2/TRBV6-3	many	CASSYSASGSETQYF	TGTGCCAGCAGTTACTCTGCTAGCGGGAGTGAGACCCAGTACTTC
TRBD2	TRBJ2-1	TRBV6-1	many	CASSASGGSYNEQFF	TGTGCCAGCAGTGCTAGCGGGGGCTCCTACAATGAGCAGTTCTTC
NA	TRBJ1-5	TRBV12-3/TRBV12-4	few	CASRLSGGSNQPQHF	TGTGCCAGCAGGCTGTCAGGAGGATCCAATCAGCCCCAGCATTTT
NA	TRBJ2-1	TRBV12-3/TRBV12-4	NA	CASSTGNEQFF	TGTGCCAGCAGTACGGGGAATGAGCAGTTCTTC
TRBD2	TRBJ2-7	TRBV20-1	medium-sized	CSASFSGGLYEQYF	TGCAGTGCTAGCTTTAGCGGGGGGTTGTACGAGCAGTACTTC
NA	TRBJ2-2	TRBV24-1	many	CATSDHPGELFF	TGTGCCACCAGTGATCATCCCGGGGAGCTGTTTTTT
NA	TRBJ2-7	TRBV5-1	medium-sized	CASSPGYEQYF	TGCGCCAGCAGCCCAGGCTACGAGCAGTACTTC
NA	TRBJ2-3	TRBV12-3/TRBV12-4	many	CASLGRGRDTQYF	TGTGCCAGCTTAGGCCGGGGTAGAGATACGCAGTATTTT
NA	TRBJ2-1	TRBV2	many	CATEQDRYNEQFF	TGTGCCACCGAACAGGACAGATACAATGAGCAGTTCTTC
TRBD1	TRBJ1-1	TRBV6-1	NA	CASSRDRINTEAFF	TGTGCCAGCAGTCGGGACAGGATCAACACTGAAGCTTTCTTT
TRBD1	TRBJ2-2	TRBV10-3	NA	CATTGERAAGELFF	TGTGCCACTACAGGGGAGAGGGCTGCCGGGGAGCTGTTTTTT
NA	TRBJ2-2	TRBV2	few	CASRANRNTGELFF	TGTGCCAGCAGAGCCAACAGGAACACCGGGGAGCTGTTTTTT
TRBD1	TRBJ2-1	TRBV6-2/TRBV6-3	NA	CASSLGDRANNEQFF	TGTGCCAGCAGTTTAGGGGACAGGGCCAACAATGAGCAGTTCTTC
NA	TRBJ2-2	TRBV6-2/TRBV6-3	many	CASSSRSSTGELFF	TGTGCCAGCAGTTCCAGGTCGAGCACCGGGGAGCTGTTTTTT
TRBD1	TRBJ1-1	TRBV7-3	NA	CASSLSGQVRNTEAFF	TGTGCCAGCAGCTTATCGGGACAGGTGAGGAACACTGAAGCTTTCTTT
NA	TRBJ1-2	TRBV3-1	large	CASSHRRTTNYGYTF	TGTGCCAGCAGCCACCGTCGGACCACCAACTATGGCTACACCTTC
NA	TRBJ2-5	TRBV6-2/TRBV6-3	NA	CASTHRARTILTQETQYF	TGTGCCAGCACTCACCGGGCCAGAACAATCTTGACCCAAGAGACCCAGTACTTC
TRBD2	TRBJ2-3	TRBV7-2	medium-sized	CASSSPTAGGAQGQYF	TGTGCCAGCAGCTCCCCAACTGCGGGGGGTGCGCAGGGGCAGTATTTT
NA	TRBJ1-2	TRBV6-1	medium-sized	CASSGDGYYGYTF	TGTGCCAGCAGTGGGGACGGATACTATGGCTACACCTTC
TRBD1	TRBJ1-3	TRBV5-1	few	CASSRGQDSGNTIYF	TGCGCCAGCAGCCGGGGACAGGACTCTGGAAACACCATATATTTT
NA	TRBJ2-5	TRBV20-1	large	CSASFMETQYF	TGCAGTGCTAGCTTTATGGAGACCCAGTACTTC
TRBD1	TRBJ2-6	TRBV19	medium-sized	CASRTGAISGANVPTF	TGTGCCTCGCGGACAGGGGCAATCTCTGGGGCCAACGTCCCGACTTTC
NA	TRBJ1-3	TRBV27	many	CASSPGGNTIYF	TGTGCCAGCAGTCCAGGTGGAAACACCATATATTTT
TRBD2	TRBJ2-7	TRBV12-3/TRBV12-4	few	CASSLVGGGLYEQYF	TGTGCCAGCAGTTTAGTCGGGGGAGGGTTGTACGAGCAGTACTTC
NA	TRBJ2-5	TRBV6-2/TRBV6-3	medium-sized	CASRPPQGRETQYF	TGTGCCAGCAGACCACCCCAGGGTCGGGAGACCCAGTACTTC
NA	TRBJ1-3	TRBV7-2	medium-sized	CASSPLGTPSGNTIYF	TGTGCCAGCAGCCCACTTGGCACACCCTCTGGAAACACCATATATTTT
NA	TRBJ2-7	TRBV6-6	many	CASSLSSGTLEQYF	TGTGCCAGCAGTTTATCATCCGGGACTCTCGAGCAGTACTTC
NA	TRBJ1-5	TRBV28	medium-sized	CATHGWGVRQPQHF	TGTGCCACCCACGGGTGGGGGGTCCGGCAGCCCCAGCATTTT
NA	TRBJ2-3	TRBV23-1	medium-sized	CASSRSTQDRSTDTQYF	TGCGCCAGCAGTCGTTCAACACAGGACAGAAGCACAGATACGCAGTATTTT
NA	TRBJ2-7	TRBV20-1	NA	CSARPMLGDRSYEQYF	TGCAGTGCTAGACCTATGTTGGGAGATAGGTCCTACGAGCAGTACTTC
NA	TRBJ1-1	TRBV5-6	medium-sized	CASSLVGSFTGGTEAFF	TGTGCCAGCAGCTTGGTCGGAAGCTTTACCGGGGGGACTGAAGCTTTCTTT